Below, 13 T cell receptor beta chains from the same sample are listed, as sequenced in a study of identical twins. TCRdb fed the 5' RACE reads into MiXCR, producing one record per CDR3 protein. In the table there are 400,000 to 500,000 distinct CDR3 sequences, roughly an eighth of which are singletons. This sample also appeared in a second study, on yellow fever vaccine responses in identical twins.

Sequencing was carried out using CD4+ T cells sorted from blood. These receptors were taken from a woman aged 18-29 years in good health.

This clonotype was seen ten or more times. The chain uses TRBV12-3 or TRBV12-4 and TRBJ2-1; no clear D gene. The V gene lost 5 bases and the J gene lost 7 bases, with 12 bases spanning the gap. The CDR3 runs to 13 residues. The CDR3 protein is CASSVSTENEQFF. CDR3 DNA: TGTGCCAGCAGTGTCTCGACTGAAAATGAGCAGTTCTTC.

This clonotype came up many times. This chain uses TRBV5-5 with TRBJ1-6, with D unclear. The germline V gene has CDR1 SGHKS and CDR2 YYEKEE (reference sequence). V gave up 4 bases and J gave up 7 bases, with 15 bases separating them. The CDR3 totals 15 residues. CDR3 sequence reads: CASSAEVIQNSPLHF. The CDR3 coding sequence is TGTGCCAGCAGCGCTGAGGTAATCCAGAATTCACCCCTCCACTTT.

This clonotype showed up just a few times. The gene calls are TRBV12-3 or TRBV12-4 and TRBJ1-2; D is uncertain. This CDR3 contains 13 residues. V was trimmed by 6 bases and J by 5 bases, leaving 13 bases between them. CDR3 bases: TGTGCCAGCAGCCCGGAGAGGGATTATGGCTACACCTTC. Translated, it gives CASSPERDYGYTF.

This clonotype has just a few counts. This rearrangement joins TRBV29-1 to TRBJ2-1, with a weak D call TRBD2 (6 bases). Trimming took 6 bases from V and 9 from J, leaving 15 bases between them. The CDR3 is 12 amino acids. Germline V CDR1 and CDR2: SQVTM, ANQGSEA. The CDR3 reads CSVRGGVLEQFF. CDR3 DNA sequence: TGCAGCGTGCGGGGTGGGGTACTTGAGCAGTTCTTC.

The chain is built from TRBV28 and TRBJ2-6; tentative D call: TRBD2 (5 bases). This CDR3 has 13 residues. With 5 bases removed from V and 5 bases from J, the gap between germline ends came to 7 bases. Per germline, CDR1 MDHEN and CDR2 SYDVKM. The chain's CDR3 is CASSPTRANVLTF. CDR3 coding DNA: TGTGCCAGCAGTCCGACTAGGGCCAACGTCCTGACTTTC.

The chain is built from TRBV4-3 and TRBJ2-3, with D possibly being TRBD2 (6 bases). V lost 6 bases and J 4 bases, leaving 17 bases between the germline ends. The germline CDR1 and CDR2 sequences are LGHNA and YSLEER. The CDR3 spans 15 residues. The CDR3 DNA reads as TGCGCCAGCAGTAAACGGGGGACCAGGGCAGATACGCAGTATTTT. Amino acid sequence: CASSKRGTRADTQYF.

V usage is TRBV6-1 and J usage is TRBJ2-1; 11 nucleotides agree with TRBD2. The CDR3 runs 17 residues. Germline CDR1 and CDR2: MNHNS and SASEGT. V lost 7 bases to trimming and J lost 8 bases; unmatched junction nucleotides: 16. In DNA form, the CDR3 reads TGTGCCAGCAATCCCACCCGACGACTAGCGGGATTGGATGAGCAGTTCTTC. Its translation: CASNPTRRLAGLDEQFF.

The sample holds many counts of this clonotype. The chain employs TRBV10-3 and TRBJ2-1, with a tentative D call TRBD1 (6 bases). CDR1 and CDR2 from the germline V gene are ENHRY and SYGVKD. Trimming removed 10 bases from V and 5 bases from J, with 15 bases in between. This CDR3 contains 13 residues. In nucleotides, the CDR3 is TGTGCCACCCTACAGGGAACAAACAATGAGCAGTTCTTC. It encodes CATLQGTNNEQFF.

This clonotype has only a few counts. The V and J genes are TRBV11-1 and TRBJ2-1; D is possibly TRBD1 or TRBD2 (6 bases each). The V end lost 8 bases, the J end lost 5 bases, and 16 bases lay between the germline ends. The CDR3 runs to 14 residues. The germline gives CDR1 SGHAT, CDR2 FQDESV (reference sequence). Here the CDR3 reads CASGRGTIHNEQFF. The CDR3 region has the DNA TGTGCCAGCGGCCGCGGGACAATACACAATGAGCAGTTCTTC.

The chain links TRBV11-1 to TRBJ2-2, with 9 bases matching TRBD1. The CDR3 is 16 residues long. Trimming at V came to 4 bases and at J to 5 bases, leaving 8 bases not matched to a gene. CDR1 and CDR2 (germline): SGHAT, FQDESV (reference sequence). CDR3 residues: CASSSKQGARTGELFF. The CDR3 nucleotides read TGTGCCAGCAGCTCGAAACAGGGGGCACGAACCGGGGAGCTGTTTTTT.

CDR3 in amino acids: CSVVRDRASYEQYF. The CDR3 DNA follows: TGCAGCGTTGTAAGGGACAGGGCCTCCTACGAGCAGTACTTC. The gene calls are TRBV29-1 and TRBJ2-7, with TRBD1 matching over 9 bases. CDR3 length: 14 amino acids. From germline, CDR1 is SQVTM and CDR2 ANQGSEA. The V gene end was trimmed by 4 bases and the J gene end by 0 bases; junction bases not matched to a gene: 4.

The J gene is TRBJ1-6, the V gene TRBV3-1; 8 nucleotides align to TRBD1. The CDR3 consists of 15 residues. Germline V gene sequence: CDR1 LGHDT, CDR2 YNNKEL (reference sequence). V was clipped by 0 bases and J by 8 bases; unmatched bases: 3. CDR3 amino acids: CASSQEDREYSPLHF. The CDR3 region has the DNA TGTGCCAGCAGCCAAGAGGACAGGGAATATTCACCCCTCCACTTT.

There are many counts of this clonotype. The chain is built from TRBV4-2 and TRBJ2-3, with TRBD1 matching over 8 bases. The CDR3 is made up of 15 amino acids. Germline V gene sequence: CDR1 LGHNA, CDR2 YNFKEQ. Trimming cost V 4 bases and J 3 bases; bases outside gene matches: 6. The CDR3 DNA is TGTGCCAGCAGCCGAGGACAGGGAGAAACAGATACGCAGTATTTT. Translated: CASSRGQGETDTQYF.